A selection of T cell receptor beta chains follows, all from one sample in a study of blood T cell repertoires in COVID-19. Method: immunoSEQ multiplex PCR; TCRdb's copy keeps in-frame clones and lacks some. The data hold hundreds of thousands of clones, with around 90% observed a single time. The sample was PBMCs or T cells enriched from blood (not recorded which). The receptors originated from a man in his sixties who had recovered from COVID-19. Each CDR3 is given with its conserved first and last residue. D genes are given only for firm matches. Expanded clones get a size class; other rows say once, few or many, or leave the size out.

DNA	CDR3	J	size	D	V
TGTGCCAGCACCGGGACAGGGGGCCACACTGAAGCTTTCTTT	CASTGTGGHTEAFF	TRBJ1-1	NA	TRBD1	TRBV2
TGTGCCAGCAGCCCAGGGACAGGGATCCTTTACGAGCAGTACTTC	CASSPGTGILYEQYF	TRBJ2-7	NA	TRBD1	TRBV5-6
TGTGCCAGCAGCCAAGATAATAGTATGGAGACCCAGTACTTC	CASSQDNSMETQYF	TRBJ2-5	NA	NA	TRBV14
TGTGCCAGCAGTTACCCTGCTACAAGCGGCGGGGAGCTGTTTTTT	CASSYPATSGGELFF	TRBJ2-2	NA	NA	TRBV6-5
TGTGCCAGCAGTTACTCGGGACAGGACAATCAGCCCCAGCATTTT	CASSYSGQDNQPQHF	TRBJ1-5	NA	TRBD1	TRBV6-6
TGTGCCAGCAGCCGGGCCGCGGGAACGCAGTATTTT	CASSRAAGTQYF	TRBJ2-3	NA	NA	TRBV3-1/TRBV3-2
TGTGCCAGCAGTTACCTAGCGGGAGGGGGGGAGACCCAGTACTTC	CASSYLAGGGETQYF	TRBJ2-5	NA	TRBD2	TRBV6-5
TGCGCCAGCAGCTTGATGGTTGCTAGCGGAGACTACAATGAGCAGTTCTTC	CASSLMVASGDYNEQFF	TRBJ2-1	NA	TRBD2	TRBV5-1
TGTGCCAGCAGCTTGGCAGGGGTAGACAATTCACCCCTCCACTTT	CASSLAGVDNSPLHF	TRBJ1-6	NA	NA	TRBV5-4
TGTGCCAGCAGCCTCACTGGAGATACGCAGTATTTT	CASSLTGDTQYF	TRBJ2-3	once	NA	TRBV7-9
TGTGCCAGCAGCTTCCGACAGGGGTATGAAAAACTGTTTTTT	CASSFRQGYEKLFF	TRBJ1-4	NA	TRBD1	TRBV7-2
TGTGCCAGCAGCACGGGACTAGCGAGAAGTACCGGGGAGCTGTTTTTT	CASSTGLARSTGELFF	TRBJ2-2	few	TRBD2	TRBV5-4
TGTGCCACCAGTGAAACCCCAGGACTAGCGGATTGGAATACGCAGTATTTT	CATSETPGLADWNTQYF	TRBJ2-3	NA	TRBD2	TRBV24-1
TGTGCCAGCAGTGAAGGGTGGAGACCTAGCTACGAGCAGTACTTC	CASSEGWRPSYEQYF	TRBJ2-7	NA	NA	TRBV6-1
TGTGCCAGCAGGAGTCTGGACTTAACCTACGAGCAGTACTTC	CASRSLDLTYEQYF	TRBJ2-7	NA	NA	TRBV2
TGTGCCACCAGTGATGGGGACAGCTACAATCAGCCCCAGCATTTT	CATSDGDSYNQPQHF	TRBJ1-5	NA	TRBD1	TRBV24-1
TGTGCCAGCAGTAGCCCCCTAGGTTTCGTTCGCGGGGGTATCTCCTACGAGCAGTACTTC	CASSSPLGFVRGGISYEQYF	TRBJ2-7	NA	TRBD2	TRBV28
TGTGCCAGCAGTTTAGTAGTGGGGCCTAACTATGGCTACACCTTC	CASSLVVGPNYGYTF	TRBJ1-2	NA	NA	TRBV28
TGTGCCAGCAGTTACGAGACAGGGCCCTACGAGCAGTACTTC	CASSYETGPYEQYF	TRBJ2-7	NA	TRBD1	TRBV6-5
TGCAGTGCCCAACGGGGGAATGAGCAGTTCTTC	CSAQRGNEQFF	TRBJ2-1	NA	NA	TRBV20-1
TGTGCCAGCAGCATCGACAGGGGCTGGACAGATACGCAGTATTTT	CASSIDRGWTDTQYF	TRBJ2-3	NA	TRBD1	TRBV7-9
TGTGCCAGCAGTTACCGATTGGGGGGACGGGCCGAGCAGTACTTC	CASSYRLGGRAEQYF	TRBJ2-7	NA	NA	TRBV6-5
TGTGCCAGCAGCCGGGCAGGGCTCGATCAGCCCCAGCATTTT	CASSRAGLDQPQHF	TRBJ1-5	NA	NA	TRBV3-1/TRBV3-2
TGCGCCAGCAGCCAAGCCCCCGGGACAGAGGGCACAGATACGCAGTATTTT	CASSQAPGTEGTDTQYF	TRBJ2-3	NA	TRBD1	TRBV4-1
TGTGCCAGCAGTTGGGGACAGATATCTAGGGGCACAGATACGCAGTATTTT	CASSWGQISRGTDTQYF	TRBJ2-3	NA	TRBD1	TRBV6-2/TRBV6-3
TGCGCCAGCAGTGAGTCGCGGGGAAACACCATATATTTT	CASSESRGNTIYF	TRBJ1-3	NA	NA	TRBV10-2
TGCGCCAGCAGCCAAGATCTAGCGGGAGCCACAGATACGCAGTATTTT	CASSQDLAGATDTQYF	TRBJ2-3	NA	TRBD2	TRBV4-3
TGTGCCAGCTCACCACCGACGGGAGGCCTCACCGGGGAGCTGTTTTTT	CASSPPTGGLTGELFF	TRBJ2-2	NA	TRBD2	TRBV18
TGCGCCAGCAGCCAGGTCCTGTGGGCCGGCACTGAAGCTTTCTTT	CASSQVLWAGTEAFF	TRBJ1-1	NA	NA	TRBV4-1
TGTGCCAGCAGCTTGGACGGAGGGCTAAACATTCAGTACTTC	CASSLDGGLNIQYF	TRBJ2-4	NA	NA	TRBV5-4
TGTGCCAGCAGCAGAAGGAGGGAGATGGGAATGGACAATGAGCAGTTCTTC	CASSRRREMGMDNEQFF	TRBJ2-1	NA	NA	TRBV7-3
TGCGCCAGCAGGCCAGGCACAGGGAGTAGCAATCAGCCCCAGCATTTT	CASRPGTGSSNQPQHF	TRBJ1-5	few	NA	TRBV5-1
TGTGCCAGTAGTCCCGGACTAGCGGGAGGCCAGGGGACCCAGTACTTC	CASSPGLAGGQGTQYF	TRBJ2-5	NA	TRBD2	TRBV19
TGTGCCAGCAGCTTAGCAGCTGTCTACGAGCAGTACTTC	CASSLAAVYEQYF	TRBJ2-7	NA	NA	TRBV7-2
TGTGCCAGCGTACAGGGTCTGCAGCCCCAGCATTTT	CASVQGLQPQHF	TRBJ1-5	few	NA	TRBV5-8
TGTGCCTGGGGGGGACAGCCCAATCAGCCCCAGCATTTT	CAWGGQPNQPQHF	TRBJ1-5	NA	TRBD1	TRBV30
TGTGCCAGCAGTTTCCCCGCTAGCGGGAGGACCACAGATACGCAGTATTTT	CASSFPASGRTTDTQYF	TRBJ2-3	NA	TRBD2	TRBV28
TGTGCCAGCATCTCTAACAGGATCTCTGGAAACACCATATATTTT	CASISNRISGNTIYF	TRBJ1-3	NA	NA	TRBV28
TGTGCCAGCAGCTCCCCCCGGCCAGGGCAGGACACCCAGTACTTC	CASSSPRPGQDTQYF	TRBJ2-5	NA	NA	TRBV5-4
TGTGCCAGCAGTTACTCGGAGGGGGGGCCCTATGGCTACACCTTC	CASSYSEGGPYGYTF	TRBJ1-2	NA	NA	TRBV6-5